This paragraph covers one T cell receptor beta chain sequence. Repertoires were generated with immunoSEQ multiplex PCR, while TCRdb's copy carries only in-frame clones and drops some. The sample has 150,000 or so clones; roughly 87% are singletons. This record comes from a study of blood T cell repertoires in COVID-19. For the study at large: Collection of acute and convalescent COVID-19 samples took place in the United States, Italy and Spain. PBMCs, B-cell-depleted T cells, or T cells were the source of the cDNA or gDNA that made up the material.

Within 2 weeks of study entry, exposed participants had contacted a PCR-confirmed or clinician-diagnosed COVID-19 case. Sequencing was performed on PBMCs or T cells enriched from blood (not recorded which). The sequence was collected from a middle-aged woman who had been exposed to COVID-19.

CDR3 sequence (DNA): TGTGCCAGCAGTGAAGCGTATTCGGAGCAGTACTTC. This codes for CASSEAYSEQYF. The gene calls are TRBV2 and TRBJ2-7; D is unclear. Trimming took 0 bases from V and 7 from J, leaving 7 bases between them. This CDR3 is built from 12 residues. Germline V gene lookup returns CDR1 SNHLY and CDR2 FYNNEI.